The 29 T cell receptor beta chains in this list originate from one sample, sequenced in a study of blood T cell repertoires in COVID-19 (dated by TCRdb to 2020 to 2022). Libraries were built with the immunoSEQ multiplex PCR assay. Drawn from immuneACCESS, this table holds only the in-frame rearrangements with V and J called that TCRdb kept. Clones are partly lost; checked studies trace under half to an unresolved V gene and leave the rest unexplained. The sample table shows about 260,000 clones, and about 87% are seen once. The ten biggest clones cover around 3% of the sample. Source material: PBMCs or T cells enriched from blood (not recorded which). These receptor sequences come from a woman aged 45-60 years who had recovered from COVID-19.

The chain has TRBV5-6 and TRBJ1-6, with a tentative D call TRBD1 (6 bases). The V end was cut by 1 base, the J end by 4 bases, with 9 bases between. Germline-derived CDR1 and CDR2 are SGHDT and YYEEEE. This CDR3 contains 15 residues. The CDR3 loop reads CASSLWTVYNSPLHF. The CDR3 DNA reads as TGTGCCAGCAGCTTGTGGACAGTATATAATTCACCCCTCCACTTT.

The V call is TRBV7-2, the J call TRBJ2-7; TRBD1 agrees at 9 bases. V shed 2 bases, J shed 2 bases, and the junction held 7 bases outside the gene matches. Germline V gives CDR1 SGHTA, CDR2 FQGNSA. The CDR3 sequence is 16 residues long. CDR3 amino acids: CASSLQPGQGPYEQYF. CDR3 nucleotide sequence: TGTGCCAGCAGCTTACAGCCGGGACAGGGCCCCTACGAGCAGTACTTC.

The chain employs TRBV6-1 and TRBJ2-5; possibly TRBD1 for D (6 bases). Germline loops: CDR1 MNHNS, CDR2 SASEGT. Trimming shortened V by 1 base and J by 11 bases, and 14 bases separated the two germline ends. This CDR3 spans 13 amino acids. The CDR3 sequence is CASSEGSLDRQYF. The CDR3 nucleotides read TGTGCCAGCAGTGAAGGGTCGTTGGACAGACAGTACTTC.

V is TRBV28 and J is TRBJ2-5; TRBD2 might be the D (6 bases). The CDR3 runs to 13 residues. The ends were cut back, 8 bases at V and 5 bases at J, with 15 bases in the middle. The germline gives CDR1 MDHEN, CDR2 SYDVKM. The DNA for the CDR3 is TGTGCCAGCTCCGGGACTCCGGGGGAGACCCAGTACTTC. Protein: CASSGTPGETQYF.

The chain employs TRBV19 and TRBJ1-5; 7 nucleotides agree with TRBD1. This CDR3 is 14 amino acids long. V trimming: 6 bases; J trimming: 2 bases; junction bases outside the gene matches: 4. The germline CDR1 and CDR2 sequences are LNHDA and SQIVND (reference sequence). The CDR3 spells CASRHGTGNQPQHF. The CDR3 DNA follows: TGTGCCAGTAGACACGGGACAGGCAATCAGCCCCAGCATTTT.

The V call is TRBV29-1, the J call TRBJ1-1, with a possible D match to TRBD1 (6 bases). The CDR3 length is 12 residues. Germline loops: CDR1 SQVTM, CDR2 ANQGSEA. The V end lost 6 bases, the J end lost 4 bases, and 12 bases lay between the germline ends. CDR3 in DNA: TGCAGCGTACGGGACACGGCCACTGAAGCTTTCTTT. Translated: CSVRDTATEAFF.

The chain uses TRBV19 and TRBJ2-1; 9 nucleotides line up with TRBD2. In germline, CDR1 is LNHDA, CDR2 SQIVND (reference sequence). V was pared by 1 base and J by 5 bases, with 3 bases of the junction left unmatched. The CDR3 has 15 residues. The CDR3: CASSIVLAGNNEQFF. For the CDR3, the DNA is TGTGCCAGTAGTATAGTCCTAGCGGGAAACAATGAGCAGTTCTTC.

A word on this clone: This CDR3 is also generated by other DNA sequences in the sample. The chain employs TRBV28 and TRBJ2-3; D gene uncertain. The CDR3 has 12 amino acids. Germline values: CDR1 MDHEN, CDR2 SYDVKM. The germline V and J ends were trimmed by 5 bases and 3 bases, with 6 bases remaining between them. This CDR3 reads CASSPGTDTQYF. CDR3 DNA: TGTGCCAGCAGTCCCGGGACAGATACGCAGTATTTT.

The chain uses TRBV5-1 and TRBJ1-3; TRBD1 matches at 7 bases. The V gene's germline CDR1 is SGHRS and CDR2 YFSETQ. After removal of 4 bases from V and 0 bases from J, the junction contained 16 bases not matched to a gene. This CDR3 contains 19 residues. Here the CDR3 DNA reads TGCGCCAGCAGCCCTAGACAGGGTCCTCTATCAGCCTCTGGAAACACCATATATTTT. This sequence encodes CASSPRQGPLSASGNTIYF.

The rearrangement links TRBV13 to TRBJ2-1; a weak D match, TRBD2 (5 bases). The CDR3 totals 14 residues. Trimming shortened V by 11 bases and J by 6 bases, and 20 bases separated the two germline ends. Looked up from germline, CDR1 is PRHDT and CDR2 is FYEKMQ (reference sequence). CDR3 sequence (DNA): TGTGCCCGCGGCGCCGCCGGGGAACGCAATGAGCAGTTCTTC. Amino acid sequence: CARGAAGERNEQFF.

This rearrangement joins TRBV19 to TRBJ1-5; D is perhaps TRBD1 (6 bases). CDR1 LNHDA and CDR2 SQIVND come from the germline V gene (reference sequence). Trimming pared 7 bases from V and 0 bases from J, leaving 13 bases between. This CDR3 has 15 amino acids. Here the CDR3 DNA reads TGTGCCAGTAACAGTCGGACAGCTAGCAATCAGCCCCAGCATTTT. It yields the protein CASNSRTASNQPQHF.

The CDR3 DNA is TGTGCCAGCAGATTGACTAGCCAGCCCCAGCATTTT. Translated: CASRLTSQPQHF. This sequence joins TRBV28 and TRBJ1-5; D call uncertain. The CDR3 consists of 12 residues. Germline-derived CDR1 and CDR2 are MDHEN and SYDVKM. V was cut by 6 bases and J by 7 bases, with 10 bases left in between.

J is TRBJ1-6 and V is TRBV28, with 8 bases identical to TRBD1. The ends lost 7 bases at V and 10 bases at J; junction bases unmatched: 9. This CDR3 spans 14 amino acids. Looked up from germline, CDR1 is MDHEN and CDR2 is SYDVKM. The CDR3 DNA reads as TGTGCCAGCATCACTGACAGGGGAGACTCACCCCTCCACTTT. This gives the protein CASITDRGDSPLHF.

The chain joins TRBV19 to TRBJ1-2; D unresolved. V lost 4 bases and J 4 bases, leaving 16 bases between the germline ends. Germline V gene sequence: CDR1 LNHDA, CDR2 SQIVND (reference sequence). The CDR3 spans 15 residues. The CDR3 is CASSTSQQSSYGYTF. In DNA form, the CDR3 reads TGTGCCAGTAGTACTTCACAGCAATCTTCCTATGGCTACACCTTC.

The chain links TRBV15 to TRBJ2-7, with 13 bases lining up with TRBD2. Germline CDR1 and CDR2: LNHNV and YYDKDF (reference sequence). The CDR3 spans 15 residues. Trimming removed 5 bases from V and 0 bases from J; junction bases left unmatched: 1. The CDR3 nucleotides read TGTGCCACCAGCCGGACTAGCGGGAGCTCCTACGAGCAGTACTTC. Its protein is CATSRTSGSSYEQYF.

This CDR3 is CASSFAGGGEETQYF. CDR3 DNA: TGTGCCAGCAGCTTTGCGGGGGGAGGGGAAGAGACCCAGTACTTC. This sequence joins TRBV7-6 and TRBJ2-5; 8 nucleotides line up with TRBD2. CDR3 length: 15 amino acids. With V trimmed by 3 bases and J by 3 bases, 6 bases remained unmatched. Germline V gene lookup returns CDR1 SGHVS and CDR2 FNYEAQ.

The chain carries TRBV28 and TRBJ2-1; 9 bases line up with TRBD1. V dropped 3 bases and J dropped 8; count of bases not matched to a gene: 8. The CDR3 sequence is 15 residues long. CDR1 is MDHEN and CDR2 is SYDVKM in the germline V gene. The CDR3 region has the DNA TGTGCCAGCAGTTTGCCGGGACAGGGTTCCGATGAGCAGTTCTTC. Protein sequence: CASSLPGQGSDEQFF.

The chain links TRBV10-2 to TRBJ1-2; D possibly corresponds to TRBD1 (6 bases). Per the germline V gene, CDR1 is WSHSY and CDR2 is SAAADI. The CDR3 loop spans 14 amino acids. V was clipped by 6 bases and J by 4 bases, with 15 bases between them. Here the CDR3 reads CASSDFQGTYGYTF. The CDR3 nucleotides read TGCGCCAGCAGCGATTTTCAGGGGACCTATGGCTACACCTTC.

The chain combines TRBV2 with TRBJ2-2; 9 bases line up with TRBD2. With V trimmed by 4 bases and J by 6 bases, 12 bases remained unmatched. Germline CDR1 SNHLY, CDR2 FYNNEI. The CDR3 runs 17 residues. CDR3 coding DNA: TGTGCCAGCAGTGGTGGGCTAGGGACTAGCAGGGCCGGGGAGCTGTTTTTT. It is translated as CASSGGLGTSRAGELFF.

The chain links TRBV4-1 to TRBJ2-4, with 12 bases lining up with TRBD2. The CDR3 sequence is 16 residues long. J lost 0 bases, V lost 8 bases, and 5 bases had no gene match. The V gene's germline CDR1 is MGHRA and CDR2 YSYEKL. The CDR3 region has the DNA TGCGCCAGCGGGACTAGCGGGTTACTAGCCAAAAACATTCAGTACTTC. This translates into CASGTSGLLAKNIQYF.

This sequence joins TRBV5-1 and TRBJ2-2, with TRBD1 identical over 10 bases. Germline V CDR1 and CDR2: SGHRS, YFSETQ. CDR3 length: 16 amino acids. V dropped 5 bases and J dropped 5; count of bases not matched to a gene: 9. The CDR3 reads CASRNRDRGLTGELFF. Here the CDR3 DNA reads TGCGCCAGCAGGAACCGGGACAGGGGTCTGACCGGGGAGCTGTTTTTT.

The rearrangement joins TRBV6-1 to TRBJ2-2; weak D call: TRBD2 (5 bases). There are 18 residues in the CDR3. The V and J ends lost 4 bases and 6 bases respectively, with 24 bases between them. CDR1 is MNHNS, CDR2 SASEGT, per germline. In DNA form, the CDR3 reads TGTGCCAGCAGTGGAACGATAGAAAGAAGAGGGTTTTCCGGGGAGCTGTTTTTT. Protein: CASSGTIERRGFSGELFF.

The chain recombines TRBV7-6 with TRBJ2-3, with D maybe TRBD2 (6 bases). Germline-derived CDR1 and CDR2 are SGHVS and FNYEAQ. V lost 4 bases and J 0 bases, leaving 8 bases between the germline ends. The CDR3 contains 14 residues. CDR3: CASSSGTSTDTQYF. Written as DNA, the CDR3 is TGTGCCAGCAGCTCCGGGACTAGCACAGATACGCAGTATTTT.

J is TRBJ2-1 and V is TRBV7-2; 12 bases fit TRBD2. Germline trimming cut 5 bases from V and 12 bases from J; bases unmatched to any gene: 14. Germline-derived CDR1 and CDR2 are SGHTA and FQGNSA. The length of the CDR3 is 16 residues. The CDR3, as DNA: TGTGCCAGCAGCGTGACTAGCGGGAGCTCGCTGACAAGGCAGTTCTTC. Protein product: CASSVTSGSSLTRQFF.

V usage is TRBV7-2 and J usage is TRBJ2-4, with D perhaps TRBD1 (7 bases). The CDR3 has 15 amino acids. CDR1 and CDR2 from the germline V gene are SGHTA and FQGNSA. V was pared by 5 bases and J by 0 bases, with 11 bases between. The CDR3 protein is CASSRRGPAKNIQYF. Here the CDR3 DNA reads TGTGCCAGCAGCCGGAGGGGGCCAGCCAAAAACATTCAGTACTTC.

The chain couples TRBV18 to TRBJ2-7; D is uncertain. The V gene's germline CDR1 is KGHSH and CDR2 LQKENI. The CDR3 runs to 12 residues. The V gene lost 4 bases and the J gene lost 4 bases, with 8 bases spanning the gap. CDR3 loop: CASSRQTYEQYF. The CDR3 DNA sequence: TGTGCCAGCTCACGACAAACATACGAGCAGTACTTC.

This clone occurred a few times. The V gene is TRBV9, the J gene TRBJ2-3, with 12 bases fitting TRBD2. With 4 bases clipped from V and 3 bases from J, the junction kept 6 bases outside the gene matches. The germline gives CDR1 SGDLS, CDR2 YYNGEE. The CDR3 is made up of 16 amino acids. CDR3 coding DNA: TGTGCCAGCAGCACACGAGGGACTAGCGGGACAGATACGCAGTATTTT. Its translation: CASSTRGTSGTDTQYF.

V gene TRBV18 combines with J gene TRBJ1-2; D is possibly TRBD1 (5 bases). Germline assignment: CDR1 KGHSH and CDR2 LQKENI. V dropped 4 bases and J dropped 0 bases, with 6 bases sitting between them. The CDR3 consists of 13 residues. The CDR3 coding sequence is TGTGCCAGCTCACTACAGGCTAACTATGGCTACACCTTC. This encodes CASSLQANYGYTF.

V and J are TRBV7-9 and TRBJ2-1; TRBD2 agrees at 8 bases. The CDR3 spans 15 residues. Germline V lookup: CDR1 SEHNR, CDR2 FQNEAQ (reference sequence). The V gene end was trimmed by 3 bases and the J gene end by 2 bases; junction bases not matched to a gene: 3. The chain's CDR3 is CASSFASGPYNEQFF. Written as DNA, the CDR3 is TGTGCCAGCAGCTTTGCTAGCGGGCCCTACAATGAGCAGTTCTTC.